This entry describes one T cell receptor (beta chain). Antigen unknown. The sample is drawn from a study of shared clonotypes between healthy human individuals. The study, taken as a whole, reports: Genetic and exposure-history diversity was limited by the small donor number.

As processed by the authors: Because ImmunoSEQ provided only junction sequences with no quality scores, the filtering differed. Profiled with immunoSEQ multiplex PCR; TCRdb holds only in-frame clones, not every one. V and J calls plus clone size are reproduced from that table; the DNA served to infer D and trimming. The sample lists around 2,000,000 clones, roughly 95% seen once, with 0.1% to 0.15% in the top ten. J was trimmed by 7 bases and V by 5 bases; bases with no gene match: 8. The length of the CDR3 is 15 residues. CDR1 and CDR2 (germline): SGHVS, FQNEAQ. The sample taken for sequencing was naive CD4+ T cells sorted from blood. Documented subset: CD45RA+ positively selected. The receptor was derived from a man aged 18-30 years in good health. V is TRBV7-8 and J is TRBJ2-1; 10 positions match TRBD2. CDR3 nucleotide sequence: TGTGCCAGCAGCCGGGCGGGGACTAGCGTTAATGAGCAGTTCTTC. It encodes CASSRAGTSVNEQFF.